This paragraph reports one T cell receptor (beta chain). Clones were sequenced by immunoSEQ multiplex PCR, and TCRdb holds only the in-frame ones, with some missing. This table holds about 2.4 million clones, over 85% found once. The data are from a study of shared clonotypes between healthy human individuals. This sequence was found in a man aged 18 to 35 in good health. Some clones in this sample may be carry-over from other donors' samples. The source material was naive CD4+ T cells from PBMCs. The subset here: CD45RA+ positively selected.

The CDR3 bases are TGCGCCAGCAGCTTGGAGGGGGACGTTGGGTTGTTCTTC. Protein sequence: CASSLEGDVGLFF. The rearrangement uses TRBV5-1 and TRBJ2-1; possibly TRBD1 for D (6 bases). Trimming cost V 0 bases and J 15 bases, with 16 bases left between them. The germline V gene encodes CDR1 SGHRS and CDR2 YFSETQ. This CDR3 has 13 residues.